These T cell receptor beta chains were read from a single sample in a study of blood T cell repertoires in COVID-19. The assay was immunoSEQ multiplex PCR, and TCRdb's table has in-frame clones only and misses some. The top ten hold over 0.75% of the sample, which has under 250,000 clones, roughly 92% seen once. Sample: peripheral blood. These receptor sequences come from a man aged 55 to 70 with COVID-19, enrolled during active disease. Each CDR3 is given with its conserved first and last residue. D genes are given only for firm matches. Size is omitted from some rows. Given values are once, few, many or a class for expanded clones.

J gene,V gene,clone size,D gene,CDR3 DNA,CDR3 protein
TRBJ2-2,TRBV27,few,-,TGTGCCAGCAGCCGTCTCACCGGGGAGCTGTTTTTT,CASSRLTGELFF
TRBJ2-2,TRBV7-2,-,-,TGTGCCAGCAGCTTATGGGTTCGGCACAGAGGCGGGGTCGGGGAGCTGTTTTTT,CASSLWVRHRGGVGELFF
TRBJ1-5,TRBV24-1,-,TRBD1,TGTGCCACCAGTTGGGGTTCCACAGGGGCCTGGGATCAGCCCCAGCATTTT,CATSWGSTGAWDQPQHF
TRBJ2-4,TRBV7-9,-,-,TGTGCCAGCAGCCCGGACCGGGGAAGCGGCATTCAGTACTTC,CASSPDRGSGIQYF
TRBJ1-1,TRBV7-6,-,TRBD1,TGTGCCAGCAGCCGTACGGGACAGGGGACGGGGAAAGCTTTCTTT,CASSRTGQGTGKAFF
TRBJ2-6,TRBV10-1,-,-,TGCGCCAGCAGTGAAGGAGGGGCCGGGGCCAACGTCCTGACTTTC,CASSEGGAGANVLTF
TRBJ2-1,TRBV21-1,-,-,TGTGCCAGCAGCAAATGGGGGGACTCGTCCAGCTCCTACAATGAGCAGTTCTTC,CASSKWGDSSSSYNEQFF
TRBJ1-5,TRBV6-5,-,TRBD1,TGTGCCAGCAAATCCGGGACAGGGACCAATCAGCCCCAGCATTTT,CASKSGTGTNQPQHF
TRBJ2-7,TRBV6-5,-,-,TGTGCCAGCAGCTCCCAGGGGTTCCACGAGCAGTACTTC,CASSSQGFHEQYF
TRBJ1-1,TRBV7-9,-,-,TGTGCCAGCAGCTTAGTATCGGGTTACCCTGAAGCTTTCTTT,CASSLVSGYPEAFF
TRBJ2-1,TRBV12-3/TRBV12-4,once,-,TGTGCCAGCACCTCCTCCGGTGAGCAGTTCTTC,CASTSSGEQFF
TRBJ2-7,TRBV2,few,TRBD1,TGTGCCAGCAGACCTCCCGGGACAGTGCCCTCCGAGCAGTACTTC,CASRPPGTVPSEQYF
TRBJ1-2,TRBV11-2,-,-,TGTGCCAGCAGCCCCCACAGGGAAAACTATGGCTACACCTTC,CASSPHRENYGYTF
TRBJ2-1,TRBV10-1,-,TRBD2,TGCGCCACCCTACCCATAGCGGGAGTATCTCCCTGGGGCTCCTACAATGAGCAGTTCTTC,CATLPIAGVSPWGSYNEQFF
TRBJ1-2,TRBV5-6,-,TRBD1,TGTGCCAGCCGGTCTGACAGGGGGCGCGATCCCTATGGCTACACCTTC,CASRSDRGRDPYGYTF
TRBJ2-1,TRBV28,-,-,TGTGCCAGCAGTTTGCCGGTTTACAATGAGCAGTTCTTC,CASSLPVYNEQFF